The 26 T cell receptor beta chains reported below all come from one sample, sequenced in a study of CD8 T cells in Susac syndrome. Reverse transcription of roughly 0.5 to 1 ug RNA used random hexamers. TCRdb recomputed calls from the immunoSEQ multiplex PCR reads with MiXCR, one row per CDR3 protein. This table holds a few hundred thousand distinct CDR3 sequences, roughly 85% found once. The sequencing input was CD8+ T cells from PBMCs. The source is a human donor with multiple sclerosis.

The chain combines TRBV27 with TRBJ2-7; 7 bases match TRBD2. Germline values: CDR1 MNHEY, CDR2 SMNVEV (reference sequence). The junction had 8 bases not matched to a gene; V was cut back by 4 bases and J by 2 bases. The CDR3 runs to 15 residues. This chain's CDR3 is CASSSLLSGPYEQYF. The CDR3 DNA reads TGTGCCAGCAGTTCCTTACTTAGCGGGCCCTACGAGCAGTACTTC.

The chain joins TRBV30 to TRBJ2-5; 9 bases agree with TRBD2. This CDR3 is built from 17 residues. Losses at the gene ends were 0 bases for V and 5 bases for J; bases not matched to a gene: 13. CDR1 is GTSNPN, CDR2 SVGIG, per germline (reference sequence). The CDR3 nucleotides are TGTGCCTGGAGTGTCCTGACCTCATTAGCGGGAGAGGAGACCCAGTACTTC. Protein sequence: CAWSVLTSLAGEETQYF.

V gene TRBV9 combines with J gene TRBJ2-1; 7 bases match TRBD2. This CDR3 has 15 residues. Looked up from germline, CDR1 is SGDLS and CDR2 is YYNGEE. The trim removed 2 bases at V and 4 bases at J, leaving 6 bases unmatched. DNA for the CDR3: TGTGCCAGCAGCGTGATCGCGGGAGAGTACAATGAGCAGTTCTTC. Protein product: CASSVIAGEYNEQFF.

With respect to this clonotype: This may stem from a read error, because a much larger clone lies one nucleotide away. The chain combines TRBV9 with TRBJ1-1; weak D call: TRBD1 (6 bases). Trimming removed 4 bases from V and 2 bases from J, with 12 bases in between. The CDR3 is 14 amino acids. CDR1 is SGDLS, CDR2 YYNGEE, per germline. Here the CDR3 DNA reads TGTGCCAGCAGCCCCGGACAGATTAACACTGAAGCTTTCTTT. Protein: CASSPGQINTEAFF.

The chain uses TRBV20-1 and TRBJ1-2; 10 nucleotides align to TRBD1. Trimming cost V 3 bases and J 0 bases; bases outside gene matches: 10. This CDR3 has 17 amino acids. Germline V lookup: CDR1 DFQATT, CDR2 SNEGSKA (reference sequence). The CDR3 nucleotides read TGCAGTGCTAGGGGTTTCCCCGGGACAGGGGCTAACTATGGCTACACCTTC. Its protein is CSARGFPGTGANYGYTF.

The chain has TRBV27 and TRBJ2-7; 14 nucleotides align to TRBD2. The CDR3 length is 16 residues. Germline-derived CDR1 and CDR2 are MNHEY and SMNVEV (reference sequence). The junction had 6 bases not matched to a gene; V was cut back by 6 bases and J by 2 bases. This CDR3 is CASRIGTSGSTYEQYF. In DNA, the CDR3 is TGTGCCAGCAGGATCGGGACTAGCGGGAGCACCTACGAGCAGTACTTC.

The V and J genes are TRBV20-1 and TRBJ1-1; 8 bases fit TRBD1. Germline values: CDR1 DFQATT, CDR2 SNEGSKA (reference sequence). Germline trimming cut 2 bases from V and 5 bases from J; bases unmatched to any gene: 10. This CDR3 is 15 amino acids long. The CDR3 spells CSARTVTGVITEAFF. CDR3 bases: TGCAGTGCTAGAACAGTGACAGGGGTAATAACTGAAGCTTTCTTT.

This chain joins TRBV10-3 and TRBJ2-7; a possible D gene is TRBD1 (5 bases). Trimming removed 6 bases at V and 0 bases at J, with 15 bases between. Looked up from germline, CDR1 is ENHRY and CDR2 is SYGVKD. The CDR3 is 15 amino acids. The chain's CDR3 is CAISADSLSSYEQYF. CDR3 nucleotide sequence: TGTGCCATCAGCGCAGACAGCTTAAGCTCCTACGAGCAGTACTTC.

The chain joins TRBV25-1 to TRBJ1-2; TRBD1 is a possible D gene (6 bases). V lost 8 bases, J lost 8 bases, and 15 bases lay in between. Germline lookup yields CDR1 MGHDK and CDR2 SYGVNS. CDR3 length: 12 amino acids. CDR3 sequence reads: CASGTGYGGYTF. The CDR3 DNA reads as TGTGCCAGCGGAACAGGGTACGGGGGCTACACCTTC.

The chain couples TRBV4-3 to TRBJ1-5; no firm D call. Trimming removed 0 bases from V and 6 bases from J, with 12 bases in between. Germline V gene data show CDR1 as LGHNA and CDR2 as YSLEER. CDR3 size: 15 residues. CDR3 amino acids: CASSQDPRRSQPQHF. CDR3 DNA sequence: TGCGCCAGCAGCCAAGATCCAAGGCGTAGTCAGCCCCAGCATTTT.

This chain connects TRBV25-1 to TRBJ2-1; the match to TRBD2 covers 10 bases. Germline-derived CDR1 and CDR2 are MGHDK and SYGVNS. Unmatched junction bases numbered 10, after V lost 4 bases and J lost 4 bases. The CDR3 has 17 residues. CDR3 in amino acids: CASSAKLAGILYNEQFF. The CDR3 nucleotides read TGTGCCAGCAGTGCCAAACTAGCGGGGATCCTTTACAATGAGCAGTTCTTC.

This chain joins TRBV14 and TRBJ2-3; D could derive from TRBD1 or TRBD2 (5 bases each). The CDR3 extends over 15 amino acids. V dropped 3 bases and J dropped 2 bases, with 12 bases sitting between them. From germline, CDR1 is SGHDN and CDR2 FVKESK. The CDR3 spells CASSQWDLHTDTQYF. The CDR3 nucleotides are TGTGCCAGCAGCCAGTGGGACCTCCACACAGATACGCAGTATTTT.

This clonotype was recorded once. This chain uses TRBV20-1 with TRBJ1-4; D unresolved. Germline V gene lookup returns CDR1 DFQATT and CDR2 SNEGSKA (reference sequence). This CDR3 contains 17 residues. V lost 5 bases and J lost 0, with 19 bases in between. In DNA, the CDR3 is TGCAGTGCTCCAGATTTCAACAGCACTGCAACTAATGAAAAACTGTTTTTT. As protein: CSAPDFNSTATNEKLFF.

The chain couples TRBV5-5 to TRBJ2-7; TRBD2 agrees at 13 bases. The length of the CDR3 is 17 residues. CDR1 is SGHKS and CDR2 is YYEKEE in the germline V gene (reference sequence). Trimming at V came to 3 bases and at J to 3 bases, leaving 9 bases not matched to a gene. The CDR3 nucleotides are TGTGCCAGCAGCTCCACGGAGGGACTAGCGGGATACTACGAGCAGTACTTC. Translated, it gives CASSSTEGLAGYYEQYF. Variable domain in full (rest from reference TRBV5-5 and TRBJ2-7): DAGVTQSPTHLIKTRGQQVTLRCSPISGHKSVSWYQQVLGQGPQFIFQYYEKEERGRGNFPDRFSARQFPNYSSELNVNALLLGDSALYLCASSSTEGLAGYYEQYFGPGTRLTVT.

CDR3 region: CASSYGYGTGKDGYTF. The CDR3 bases are TGTGCCAGCAGTTACGGTTATGGGACAGGGAAGGATGGCTACACCTTC. The chain recombines TRBV6-5 with TRBJ1-2; 9 nucleotides align to TRBD1. Trimming took 2 bases from V and 6 from J; bases not matched to a gene: 10. Germline CDR1 reads MNHEY; CDR2 reads SVGAGI. The CDR3 is 16 amino acids.

This clonotype was picked up one time. The rearrangement links TRBV2 to TRBJ2-2; a possible D gene is TRBD2 (5 bases). The V gene's germline CDR1 is SNHLY and CDR2 FYNNEI. Trimming left V 2 bases short and J 5 bases short, with 12 bases between. This CDR3 spans 15 amino acids. The chain's CDR3 is CASSELQRNTGELFF. CDR3 nucleotides: TGTGCCAGCAGTGAACTCCAGCGGAATACCGGGGAGCTGTTTTTT.

Remarks on this clonotype: The junction and the germline gene differ at one end; a read error may be behind it. J is TRBJ2-2 and V is TRBV27; maybe TRBD2 (6 bases). Germline V gene data show CDR1 as MNHEY and CDR2 as SMNVEV (reference sequence). The CDR3 runs to 16 residues. The DNA of the CDR3 is TGTGCCAGCCGTTTAGGGCTAACGGGAGACGGCGGGGAGCTGTTTTTT. This translates into CASRLGLTGDGGELFF.

This chain joins TRBV20-1 and TRBJ1-5, with no clear D. Trimming pared 1 base from V and 7 bases from J, leaving 8 bases between. Germline V gene lookup returns CDR1 DFQATT and CDR2 SNEGSKA (reference sequence). CDR3 length: 12 residues. As DNA, the CDR3 is TGCAGTGCTAGAGGGGGAAACCAGCCCCAGCATTTT. Translating gives CSARGGNQPQHF.

The V gene is TRBV6-2 or TRBV6-3, the J gene TRBJ1-5, with unresolved D. Deletions cut 6 bases from V and 0 bases from J, with 18 bases between. This CDR3 is built from 17 residues. Germline V gene data show CDR1 as MNHEY and CDR2 as SVGEGT. The DNA of the CDR3 is TGTGCCAGCAGGAAGACCTTGGCGGGTTATAGCAATCAGCCCCAGCATTTT. As protein: CASRKTLAGYSNQPQHF.

The genes are TRBV5-4 and TRBJ1-1, with a tentative D call TRBD1 (5 bases). V dropped 5 bases and J dropped 0 bases, with 17 bases sitting between them. This CDR3 spans 16 amino acids. The germline V gene encodes CDR1 SGHNT and CDR2 YYREEE (reference sequence). CDR3 amino acids: CASRQDLGALNTEAFF. The CDR3, as DNA: TGTGCCAGCAGACAAGACTTAGGGGCGTTGAACACTGAAGCTTTCTTT.

The chain couples TRBV28 to TRBJ1-2; D not certain. In germline, CDR1 is MDHEN, CDR2 SYDVKM. V dropped 3 bases and J dropped 4 bases, with 12 bases sitting between them. The length of the CDR3 is 14 residues. This chain's CDR3 is CASSFRGNPYGYTF. The DNA of the CDR3 is TGTGCCAGCAGTTTCCGGGGAAACCCCTATGGCTACACCTTC.

This clonotype was recorded a few times. V gene TRBV29-1 combines with J gene TRBJ2-1; 8 nucleotides line up with TRBD2. The CDR3 contains 14 residues. Germline-derived CDR1 and CDR2 are SQVTM and ANQGSEA. Trimming cost V 6 bases and J 4 bases; bases outside gene matches: 8. CDR3 region: CSVPAGVRYNEQFF. In DNA form, the CDR3 reads TGCAGCGTACCAGCGGGAGTCCGGTACAATGAGCAGTTCTTC.

The rearrangement joins TRBV27 to TRBJ2-1; 13 positions match TRBD2. The CDR3 runs to 15 residues. Trimming removed 7 bases from V and 6 bases from J; junction bases left unmatched: 6. Germline loops: CDR1 MNHEY, CDR2 SMNVEV (reference sequence). The CDR3 bases are TGTGCCAGCACCCTAGGGACTAGCGGGGTCAATGAGCAGTTCTTC. Its translation is CASTLGTSGVNEQFF.

The chain is built from TRBV6-2 or TRBV6-3 and TRBJ1-1, with unresolved D. V lost 2 bases and J lost 2, with 9 bases in between. CDR1 is MNHEY and CDR2 is SVGEGT in the germline V gene. CDR3 length: 14 amino acids. The chain's CDR3 is CASSYTGPNTEAFF. In DNA form, the CDR3 reads TGTGCCAGCAGTTACACCGGACCCAACACTGAAGCTTTCTTT.

The chain recombines TRBV19 with TRBJ2-7, with 11 positions matching TRBD2. CDR3 length: 15 amino acids. The germline gives CDR1 LNHDA, CDR2 SQIVND (reference sequence). The J segment lost 6 bases and the V segment lost 5 bases, leaving 9 bases of the junction unmatched. The CDR3 DNA reads TGTGCCAGTAGTCTGATGACTAGCGGGGTCTCCGAGCAGTACTTC. Translated: CASSLMTSGVSEQYF.

V gene TRBV5-6 combines with J gene TRBJ1-2, with a weak D call TRBD1 (6 bases). V was cut by 3 bases and J by 4 bases, with 19 bases left in between. CDR1 and CDR2 from the germline V gene are SGHDT and YYEEEE. The CDR3 length is 16 residues. The chain's CDR3 is CASSWATGRIIYGYTF. The CDR3, as DNA: TGTGCCAGCAGCTGGGCAACAGGGAGAATAATCTATGGCTACACCTTC.